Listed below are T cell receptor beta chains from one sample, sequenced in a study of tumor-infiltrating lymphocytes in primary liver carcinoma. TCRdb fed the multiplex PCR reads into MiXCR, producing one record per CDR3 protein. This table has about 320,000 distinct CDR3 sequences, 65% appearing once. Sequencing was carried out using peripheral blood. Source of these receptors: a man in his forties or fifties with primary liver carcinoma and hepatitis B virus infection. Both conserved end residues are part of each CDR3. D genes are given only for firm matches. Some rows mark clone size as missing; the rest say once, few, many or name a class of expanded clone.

DNA: TGTGCCAGCAGCTTAGGACGACAAGCGGGAGGGCCCATAGATACGCAGTATTTT; CDR3: CASSLGRQAGGPIDTQYF; D: TRBD2; V: TRBV11-1; J: TRBJ2-3; size: NA
DNA: TGTGCCAGCTGTCGGACAGGTTTGCACTCCGGGGAGCTGTTTTTT; CDR3: CASCRTGLHSGELFF; D: TRBD1; V: TRBV11-1; J: TRBJ2-2; size: NA
DNA: TGCCCCAGTTTAGCAGCAGGGAACACCGGGGAGCTGTTTTTT; CDR3: CPSLAAGNTGELFF; D: NA; V: TRBV10-3; J: TRBJ2-2; size: NA
DNA: TGTGCAGGCAGTTTAATAGGGTCAACGGCGGGAGAGGGAGAGACCCAGCACTTC; CDR3: CAGSLIGSTAGEGETQHF; D: TRBD2; V: TRBV12-3/TRBV12-4; J: TRBJ2-5; size: once
DNA: TGTGCCAGCAGTTGGTCTGGACTCTGCACGGATACGCAGTATTTT; CDR3: CASSWSGLCTDTQYF; D: NA; V: TRBV6-2/TRBV6-3; J: TRBJ2-3; size: once
DNA: TGTGCCAGCAGCGTCCGGGAGGCAGATACGCAGTATTTT; CDR3: CASSVREADTQYF; D: TRBD2; V: TRBV5-6; J: TRBJ2-3; size: NA
DNA: TGTACCAGCAGCCCGAGGGGGGAAAAACTGGTTTTT; CDR3: CTSSPRGEKLVF; D: NA; V: TRBV5-4; J: TRBJ1-4; size: NA
DNA: TGCAGCGTTCTGGAACATGTCTACGAGCAGTACTTC; CDR3: CSVLEHVYEQYF; D: NA; V: TRBV29-1; J: TRBJ2-7; size: NA
DNA: TGTGCCAGCAGTTACCGGCAGGGACGGGGGAGCTCCTACGAGCAGTACTTC; CDR3: CASSYRQGRGSSYEQYF; D: NA; V: TRBV6-6; J: TRBJ2-7; size: NA
DNA: TGTGCCAGCATCTTAGTGGCTCGGGCAGGAAATCAGCCCCAGCATTTT; CDR3: CASILVARAGNQPQHF; D: NA; V: TRBV7-8; J: TRBJ1-5; size: NA
DNA: TGTGCCAGCAGCTTGGAACTAGCGGGAGGGTTCGCCGGGGAGCTGTTTTTT; CDR3: CASSLELAGGFAGELFF; D: TRBD2; V: TRBV5-6; J: TRBJ2-2; size: NA
DNA: TGTGCCAGCAGCACCTCTAGAGCAGATACGCAGTATTTT; CDR3: CASSTSRADTQYF; D: NA; V: TRBV9; J: TRBJ2-3; size: few
DNA: TGCAGCGTTGATTCAGGCATATCCTACGAGCAGTACTTC; CDR3: CSVDSGISYEQYF; D: NA; V: TRBV29-1; J: TRBJ2-7; size: many
DNA: TGTGCCAGCAGTGAAAAAGGGACACCAAACACTGAAGCTTTCTTT; CDR3: CASSEKGTPNTEAFF; D: NA; V: TRBV2; J: TRBJ1-1; size: NA
DNA: TGTGCCAGCAGCGCCGGACAGGGACCCTACAAGCAATACTTC; CDR3: CASSAGQGPYKQYF; D: TRBD1; V: TRBV2; J: TRBJ2-7; size: NA
DNA: TGTGCCAGCAGTGAAGAAGTTACGGAGGGTGAGCAGTTCTTC; CDR3: CASSEEVTEGEQFF; D: NA; V: TRBV6-1; J: TRBJ2-1; size: NA
DNA: TGTGCCAGCAGTTCTACTAGCGCCAATCCGGGTGAGCAGTTCTTC; CDR3: CASSSTSANPGEQFF; D: TRBD2; V: TRBV6-2/TRBV6-3; J: TRBJ2-1; size: many
DNA: TGTGTCAGCAGTCAGACTAGTGGGAGAGGAGATACGCAGTATTTT; CDR3: CVSSQTSGRGDTQYF; D: NA; V: TRBV12-3/TRBV12-4; J: TRBJ2-3; size: NA
DNA: TGCAGTGCTAGTGTTTCTTGGGACAGGGTCCACGAGCAGTACTTC; CDR3: CSASVSWDRVHEQYF; D: TRBD1; V: TRBV20-1; J: TRBJ2-7; size: many
DNA: TGTCTCAGCAGTTTGGGGGGCGTCGAGACCCAGTACTTC; CDR3: CLSSLGGVETQYF; D: NA; V: TRBV12-3/TRBV12-4; J: TRBJ2-5; size: NA
DNA: TGTGCCAGCAGCTTTCAGTCACCCTCCTACGAGCAGTACTTC; CDR3: CASSFQSPSYEQYF; D: NA; V: TRBV7-9; J: TRBJ2-7; size: few
DNA: TGCGCCAGCAGCCAAGAGAGGGGGGCGCTTGGGAAAAAACTGTTTTTT; CDR3: CASSQERGALGKKLFF; D: NA; V: TRBV4-1; J: TRBJ1-4; size: once
DNA: TGTGTCAGCAGCTTTGGGACAGGGGTCTGGGGGCAGTACTTC; CDR3: CVSSFGTGVWGQYF; D: TRBD1; V: TRBV11-1; J: TRBJ2-7; size: NA
DNA: TGCAGCGTTGAAGGACTAGCGGGAGGGGGCGAGCAGTACTTC; CDR3: CSVEGLAGGGEQYF; D: TRBD2; V: TRBV29-1; J: TRBJ2-7; size: many
DNA: TGCGCCAGCAGCTTGGCCGGCGGCAGGGGATTGACAGATACGCAGTATTTT; CDR3: CASSLAGGRGLTDTQYF; D: NA; V: TRBV5-1; J: TRBJ2-3; size: NA
DNA: TGCGCCAGCAGCTTGGCCGGGGTTACCAACAATGAGCAGTTCTTC; CDR3: CASSLAGVTNNEQFF; D: NA; V: TRBV5-1; J: TRBJ2-1; size: once
DNA: TGTGCCTCCGCGGGAGGGCCGACCCAGTACTTC; CDR3: CASAGGPTQYF; D: TRBD2; V: TRBV6-6; J: TRBJ2-5; size: many
DNA: TGTGCCAGCAGCTTAGCGGGACTAGCGGGAGGATCAAACAATGAGCAGTTCTTC; CDR3: CASSLAGLAGGSNNEQFF; D: TRBD2; V: TRBV11-2; J: TRBJ2-1; size: many
DNA: TGCGCCAGCAGTTGGGGACTAGCGGGAAAGGAGCAGTTCTTC; CDR3: CASSWGLAGKEQFF; D: TRBD2; V: TRBV5-1; J: TRBJ2-1; size: NA
DNA: TGCGCCAGCAACCAAGAATTAGGCCAGCCCCAGCATTTT; CDR3: CASNQELGQPQHF; D: NA; V: TRBV4-3; J: TRBJ1-5; size: NA